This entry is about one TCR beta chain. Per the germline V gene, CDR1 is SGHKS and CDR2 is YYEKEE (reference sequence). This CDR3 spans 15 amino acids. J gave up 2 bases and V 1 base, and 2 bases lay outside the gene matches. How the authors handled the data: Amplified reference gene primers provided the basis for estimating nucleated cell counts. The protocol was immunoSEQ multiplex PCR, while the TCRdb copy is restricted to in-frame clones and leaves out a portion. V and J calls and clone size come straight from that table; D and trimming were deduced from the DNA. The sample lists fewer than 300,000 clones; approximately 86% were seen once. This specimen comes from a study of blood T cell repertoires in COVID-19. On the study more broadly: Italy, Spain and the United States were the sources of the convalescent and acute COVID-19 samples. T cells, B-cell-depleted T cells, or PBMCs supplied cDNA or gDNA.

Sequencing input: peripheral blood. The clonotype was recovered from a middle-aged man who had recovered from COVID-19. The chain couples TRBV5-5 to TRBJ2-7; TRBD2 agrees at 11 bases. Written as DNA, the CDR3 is TGTGCCAGCAGCTTGCGGGGACTAGCGGCCTACGAGCAGTACTTC. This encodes CASSLRGLAAYEQYF.